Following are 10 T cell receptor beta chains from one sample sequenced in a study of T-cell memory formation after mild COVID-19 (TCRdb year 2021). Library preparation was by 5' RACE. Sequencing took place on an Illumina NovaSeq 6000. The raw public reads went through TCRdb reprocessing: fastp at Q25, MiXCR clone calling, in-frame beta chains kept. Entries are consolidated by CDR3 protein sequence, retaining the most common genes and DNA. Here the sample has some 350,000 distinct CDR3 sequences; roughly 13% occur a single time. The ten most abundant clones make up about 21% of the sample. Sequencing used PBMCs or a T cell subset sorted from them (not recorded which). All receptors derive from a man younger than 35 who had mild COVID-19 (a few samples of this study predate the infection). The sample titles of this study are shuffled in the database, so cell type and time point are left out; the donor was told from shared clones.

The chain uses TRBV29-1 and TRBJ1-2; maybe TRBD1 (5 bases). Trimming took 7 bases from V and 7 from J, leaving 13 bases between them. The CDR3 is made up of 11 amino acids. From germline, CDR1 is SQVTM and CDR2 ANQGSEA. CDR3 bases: TGCAGCGCCAGGGTTAGGGCTGGCTACACCTTC. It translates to CSARVRAGYTF.

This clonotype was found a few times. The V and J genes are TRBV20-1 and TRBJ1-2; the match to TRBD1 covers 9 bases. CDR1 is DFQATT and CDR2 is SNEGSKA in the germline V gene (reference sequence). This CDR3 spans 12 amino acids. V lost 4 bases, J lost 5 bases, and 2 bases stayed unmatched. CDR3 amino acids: CSAKTGGYGYTF. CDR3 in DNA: TGCAGTGCTAAGACAGGGGGTTATGGCTACACCTTC.

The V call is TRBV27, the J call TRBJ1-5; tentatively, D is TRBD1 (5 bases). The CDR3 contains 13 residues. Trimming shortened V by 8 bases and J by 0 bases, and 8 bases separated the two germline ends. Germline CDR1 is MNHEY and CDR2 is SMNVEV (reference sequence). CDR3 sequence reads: CASGTGSNQPQHF. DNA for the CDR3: TGTGCCAGCGGAACAGGTAGCAATCAGCCCCAGCATTTT.

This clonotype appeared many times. This CDR3 reads CASSVDPLTGTEAFF. In nucleotides, the CDR3 is TGTGCCAGCAGCGTAGACCCTTTGACTGGTACTGAAGCTTTCTTT. The rearrangement uses TRBV9 and TRBJ1-1, with no clear D. With 0 bases removed from V and 5 bases from J, the gap between germline ends came to 14 bases. Germline values: CDR1 SGDLS, CDR2 YYNGEE. The CDR3 runs to 15 residues. The full variable domain, with the rest looked up from reference TRBV9 and TRBJ1-1, is DSGVTQTPKHLITATGQRVTLRCSPRSGDLSVYWYQQSLDQGLQFLIQYYNGEERAKGNILERFSAQQFPDLHSELNLSSLELGDSALYFCASSVDPLTGTEAFFGQGTRLTVV.

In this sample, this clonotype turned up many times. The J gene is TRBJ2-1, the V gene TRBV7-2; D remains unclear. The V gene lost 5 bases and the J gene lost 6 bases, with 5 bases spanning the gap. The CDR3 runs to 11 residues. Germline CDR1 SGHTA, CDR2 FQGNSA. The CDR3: CASSRTNEQFF. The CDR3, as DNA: TGTGCCAGCAGCCGAACCAATGAGCAGTTCTTC.

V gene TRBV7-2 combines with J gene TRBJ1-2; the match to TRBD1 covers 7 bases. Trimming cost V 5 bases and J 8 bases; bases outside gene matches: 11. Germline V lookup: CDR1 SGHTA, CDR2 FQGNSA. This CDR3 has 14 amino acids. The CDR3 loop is CASSPARAGGGYTF. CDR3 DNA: TGTGCCAGCAGCCCAGCCCGGGCAGGGGGAGGCTACACCTTC.

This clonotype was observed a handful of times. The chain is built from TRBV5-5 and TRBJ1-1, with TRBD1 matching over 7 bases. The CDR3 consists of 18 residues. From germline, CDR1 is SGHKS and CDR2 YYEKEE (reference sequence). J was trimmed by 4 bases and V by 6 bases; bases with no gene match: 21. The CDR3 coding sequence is TGTGCCAGCAACTCTCAGGGGGACAGACTAGCTCTTAGCACTGAAGCTTTCTTT. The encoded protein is CASNSQGDRLALSTEAFF.

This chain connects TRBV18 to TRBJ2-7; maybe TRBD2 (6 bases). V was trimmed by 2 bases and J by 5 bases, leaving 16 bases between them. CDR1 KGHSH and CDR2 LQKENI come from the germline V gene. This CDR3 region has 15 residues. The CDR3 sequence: CASSPAGFSSHEQYF. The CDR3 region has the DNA TGTGCCAGCTCACCAGCGGGGTTTTCGTCCCACGAGCAGTACTTC.

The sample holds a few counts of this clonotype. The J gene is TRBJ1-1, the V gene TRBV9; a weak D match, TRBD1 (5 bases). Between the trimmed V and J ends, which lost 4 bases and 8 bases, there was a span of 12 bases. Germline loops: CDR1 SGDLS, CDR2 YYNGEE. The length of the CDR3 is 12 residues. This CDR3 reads CASSTGEAEAFF. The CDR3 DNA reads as TGTGCCAGCAGCACGGGGGAGGCAGAAGCTTTCTTT.

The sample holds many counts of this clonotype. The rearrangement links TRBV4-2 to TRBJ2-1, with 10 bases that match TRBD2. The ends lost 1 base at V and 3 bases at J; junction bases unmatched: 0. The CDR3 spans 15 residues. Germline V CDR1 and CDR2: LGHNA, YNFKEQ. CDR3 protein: CASSQGTSGYNEQFF. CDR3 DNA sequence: TGTGCCAGCAGCCAAGGGACTAGCGGCTACAATGAGCAGTTCTTC.